Below, 26 T cell receptor beta chains from the same sample are listed, as sequenced in a study of T-cell memory formation after mild COVID-19. TCRdb used MiXCR to reprocess the 5' RACE reads, holding one entry per CDR3 protein. The sample shows about 250,000 distinct CDR3 sequences, 15% to 20% of them seen only once. Specimen: PBMCs or a T cell subset sorted from them (not recorded which). The source is a man between 18 and 35 years old who had mild COVID-19 (a few samples of this study predate the infection). Cell type and time point are not known.

The chain employs TRBV20-1 and TRBJ2-7; D may be TRBD2 (6 bases). Germline V gives CDR1 DFQATT, CDR2 SNEGSKA (reference sequence). The CDR3 totals 14 residues. Trimming cost V 3 bases and J 6 bases, with 18 bases left between them. The CDR3 here is CSASYGGDWSEQYF. The CDR3 bases are TGCAGTGCTAGTTACGGGGGTGATTGGAGCGAGCAGTACTTC.

The chain couples TRBV20-1 to TRBJ1-1, with no clear D. The germline V and J ends were trimmed by 3 bases and 6 bases, with 23 bases remaining between them. The CDR3 totals 16 residues. The germline V gene encodes CDR1 DFQATT and CDR2 SNEGSKA (reference sequence). The CDR3 is CSASAQWRPRQAEAFF. Written as DNA, the CDR3 is TGCAGTGCTAGCGCCCAATGGCGACCCCGCCAAGCTGAAGCTTTCTTT.

The J gene is TRBJ1-6, the V gene TRBV15, with D possibly being TRBD1 (5 bases). The germline CDR1 and CDR2 sequences are LNHNV and YYDKDF (reference sequence). Trimming left V 1 base short and J 10 bases short, with 8 bases between. This CDR3 region has 13 residues. CDR3 nucleotides: TGTGCCACCAGCAGAGGGGGGTTATCACCCCTCCACTTT. This sequence encodes CATSRGGLSPLHF.

This clonotype was recorded a few times. The J gene is TRBJ2-2, the V gene TRBV20-1; TRBD1 agrees at 12 bases. V lost 3 bases, J lost 2 bases, and 4 bases stayed unmatched. The CDR3 covers 16 residues. Germline lookup yields CDR1 DFQATT and CDR2 SNEGSKA (reference sequence). CDR3 protein: CSARGTGGLNTGELFF. The CDR3 coding sequence is TGCAGTGCTAGGGGGACAGGGGGCCTTAACACCGGGGAGCTGTTTTTT.

This clonotype has only a few counts. The gene calls are TRBV9 and TRBJ2-2; D is unresolved. The CDR3 sequence is 12 residues long. V lost 4 bases to trimming and J lost 6 bases, with 7 bases between them. The germline gives CDR1 SGDLS, CDR2 YYNGEE. The CDR3 coding sequence is TGTGCCAGCAGCCCCATGTCCGGGGAGCTGTTTTTT. Protein sequence: CASSPMSGELFF.

The rearrangement joins TRBV6-5 to TRBJ2-7, with D uncertain. Trimming left V 8 bases short and J 0 bases short, with 17 bases between. Germline CDR1 and CDR2: MNHEY and SVGAGI. The CDR3 sequence is 15 residues long. The CDR3 sequence: CASSLSPHLSYEQYF. In nucleotides, the CDR3 is TGTGCCAGCTCACTCAGCCCCCATCTCTCCTACGAGCAGTACTTC.

This clonotype came up a few times. V usage is TRBV3-1 and J usage is TRBJ1-1; D is possibly TRBD1 (5 bases). V lost 0 bases to trimming and J lost 6 bases, with 14 bases between them. Germline V gene sequence: CDR1 LGHDT, CDR2 YNNKEL (reference sequence). This CDR3 contains 15 residues. CDR3 region: CASSQEQGAAPEAFF. CDR3 coding DNA: TGTGCCAGCAGCCAAGAGCAGGGTGCTGCTCCTGAAGCTTTCTTT.

This chain connects TRBV7-9 to TRBJ1-4, with D possibly TRBD1 on 5 matching bases. CDR3 size: 13 residues. The germline gives CDR1 SEHNR, CDR2 FQNEAQ (reference sequence). Trimming took off 10 bases at V and 4 bases at J, with 13 bases between the two ends. In DNA form, the CDR3 reads TGTGCCATTATGGGACGGCTTAATGAAAAACTGTTTTTT. Translating it yields CAIMGRLNEKLFF.

The V call is TRBV4-1, the J call TRBJ2-2; TRBD2 matches at 7 bases. Germline CDR1 MGHRA, CDR2 YSYEKL. V shed 3 bases and J 0 bases; nucleotides not matched to a gene: 7. The CDR3 is 17 residues long. The CDR3 reads CASSQGAGLANTGELFF. The CDR3 DNA follows: TGCGCCAGCAGCCAGGGAGCGGGACTCGCGAACACCGGGGAGCTGTTTTTT.

The rearrangement joins TRBV6-1 to TRBJ2-5, with 7 bases lining up with TRBD1. This CDR3 is built from 17 residues. The junction had 10 bases not matched to a gene; V was cut back by 2 bases and J by 1 base. Per the germline V gene, CDR1 is MNHNS and CDR2 is SASEGT. The CDR3 region has the DNA TGTGCCAGCAGTGAACATCTCCGACAGGGAGTCCAAGAGACCCAGTACTTC. Protein sequence: CASSEHLRQGVQETQYF.

This sequence joins TRBV20-1 and TRBJ2-1, with D unresolved. V was cut by 1 base and J by 10 bases, with 8 bases left in between. Germline V lookup: CDR1 DFQATT, CDR2 SNEGSKA (reference sequence). This CDR3 is 11 amino acids long. CDR3 bases: TGCAGTGCTAGAGTAGTAGACGAGCAGTTCTTC. This encodes CSARVVDEQFF.

The rearrangement uses TRBV12-3 or TRBV12-4 and TRBJ1-2; possible D gene TRBD1, 6 bases. The CDR3 has 14 residues. Trimming shortened V by 7 bases and J by 0 bases, and 12 bases separated the two germline ends. Here the CDR3 DNA reads TGTGCCAGCACCGAAGGGGGGACTAACTATGGCTACACCTTC. Amino acid sequence: CASTEGGTNYGYTF.

This clonotype was counted ten times or more. The chain recombines TRBV7-2 with TRBJ1-6; the D gene is possibly TRBD1 (6 bases). The CDR3 length is 19 residues. Trimming removed 2 bases at V and 5 bases at J, with 22 bases between. Germline-derived CDR1 and CDR2 are SGHTA and FQGNSA. In DNA, the CDR3 is TGTGCCAGCAGCTTACAGGCAGTAAGGGGGGCCGCGGATAATTCACCCCTCCACTTT. This gives the protein CASSLQAVRGAADNSPLHF. The full variable domain, rest sourced from reference TRBV7-2 and TRBJ1-6, is GAGVSQSPSNKVTEKGKDVELRCDPISGHTALYWYRQSLGQGLEFLIYFQGNSAPDKSGLPSDRFSAERTGGSVSTLTIQRTQQEDSAVYLCASSLQAVRGAADNSPLHFGNGTRLTVT.

The chain links TRBV19 to TRBJ2-1; D is unresolved. V lost 8 bases and J 3 bases, leaving 14 bases between the germline ends. The CDR3 is 14 residues long. In germline, CDR1 is LNHDA, CDR2 SQIVND (reference sequence). The CDR3 protein is CASGAFDDYNEQFF. The CDR3 bases are TGTGCCAGTGGCGCGTTTGACGACTACAATGAGCAGTTCTTC.

This clonotype has a count of ten or more. A read error may produce the germline difference seen at one junction end. The rearrangement uses TRBV5-1 and TRBJ1-1; possibly TRBD1 for D (6 bases). The germline V gene has CDR1 SGHRS and CDR2 YFSETQ. This CDR3 comprises 14 residues. The CDR3 sequence: CASSLEQGWTDAFF. CDR3 in DNA: TGCGCCAGCAGCCTGGAACAGGGTTGGACTGATGCTTTCTTT.

This clonotype came up a few times. The rearrangement joins TRBV27 to TRBJ1-1; TRBD1 is a possible D gene (5 bases). The CDR3 contains 13 residues. The V and J ends lost 5 bases and 4 bases respectively, with 11 bases between them. The germline CDR1 and CDR2 sequences are MNHEY and SMNVEV (reference sequence). This CDR3 is CASSHTGVTEAFF. CDR3 sequence (DNA): TGTGCCAGCAGTCATACAGGTGTCACTGAAGCTTTCTTT.

This chain connects TRBV7-6 to TRBJ2-4; TRBD2 might be the D (6 bases). The V and J ends lost 5 bases and 9 bases respectively, with 14 bases between them. This CDR3 is 13 amino acids long. In germline, CDR1 is SGHVS, CDR2 FNYEAQ. For the CDR3, the DNA is TGTGCCAGCAGCCCGCCGGCCGGGGGCATTCAGTACTTC. Amino acid sequence: CASSPPAGGIQYF.

The chain joins TRBV6-5 to TRBJ2-7, with 8 bases lining up with TRBD2. J gave up 2 bases and V 0 bases, and 9 bases lay outside the gene matches. The CDR3 covers 17 residues. Germline CDR1 MNHEY, CDR2 SVGAGI. The CDR3 loop reads CASSYSIPAGGTYEQYF. The CDR3 DNA sequence: TGTGCCAGCAGTTACTCGATCCCCGCGGGGGGTACCTACGAGCAGTACTTC.

This clonotype has just a few counts. This chain connects TRBV7-2 to TRBJ1-6, with D possibly matching TRBD1 (5 bases). CDR3 length equals 14 residues. Trimming took 4 bases from V and 8 from J, leaving 12 bases between them. Germline-derived CDR1 and CDR2 are SGHTA and FQGNSA. The CDR3 spells CASSWGLPDSPLHF. CDR3 DNA: TGTGCCAGCAGCTGGGGACTCCCAGATTCACCCCTCCACTTT.

This clonotype was counted only a few times. The CDR3 here is CASTYPGLAGGRHTQYF. The CDR3, as DNA: TGTGCCAGCACCTACCCGGGACTAGCGGGGGGTAGACATACGCAGTATTTT. The V and J genes are TRBV12-3 or TRBV12-4 and TRBJ2-3; TRBD2 agrees at 15 bases. Losses at the gene ends were 7 bases for V and 7 bases for J; bases not matched to a gene: 12. The CDR3 has 17 residues.

The rearrangement joins TRBV7-9 to TRBJ2-7; 7 bases align to TRBD1. This CDR3 is 15 amino acids long. CDR1 is SEHNR, CDR2 FQNEAQ, per germline (reference sequence). V lost 1 base and J lost 4; bases outside the gene matches: 7. CDR3 DNA sequence: TGTGCCAGCAGCTTAGAGGGGGACAGACCATACGAGCAGTACGTC. This translates into CASSLEGDRPYEQYV.

The chain combines TRBV12-3 or TRBV12-4 with TRBJ1-5, with D hard to call. V was cut by 6 bases and J by 6 bases, with 15 bases left in between. The CDR3 length is 14 residues. The CDR3 protein is CASSLRAGSQPQHF. In DNA form, the CDR3 reads TGTGCCAGCAGCCTAAGAGCAGGATCTCAGCCCCAGCATTTT.

This clonotype has only a few counts. The chain joins TRBV20-1 to TRBJ2-3, with 13 bases lining up with TRBD2. Germline V CDR1 and CDR2: DFQATT, SNEGSKA (reference sequence). After removal of 6 bases from V and 5 bases from J, the junction contained 11 bases not matched to a gene. The CDR3 is 16 residues long. CDR3 protein: CSASRTSGGIGDTQYF. CDR3 in DNA: TGCAGTGCCAGCCGGACTAGCGGGGGCATAGGAGATACGCAGTATTTT.

The chain uses TRBV19 and TRBJ2-5; D unresolved. The germline V and J ends were trimmed by 3 bases and 7 bases, with 12 bases remaining between them. This CDR3 region has 13 residues. From germline, CDR1 is LNHDA and CDR2 SQIVND (reference sequence). CDR3 bases: TGTGCCAGTAGTATCCAGACCCGAGGGACCCAGTACTTC. It codes for CASSIQTRGTQYF.

V and J are TRBV6-5 and TRBJ1-1; D not certain. CDR3 length: 15 amino acids. V was cut by 2 bases and J by 1 base, with 11 bases left in between. Looked up from germline, CDR1 is MNHEY and CDR2 is SVGAGI. CDR3 nucleotides: TGTGCCAGCAGTTACCCCGGGTCCCCGAACACTGAAGCTTTCTTT. This encodes CASSYPGSPNTEAFF.

This clonotype was seen ten or more times. This chain links TRBV7-8 with TRBJ1-5; maybe TRBD1 (6 bases). V gave up 2 bases and J gave up 5 bases, with 10 bases separating them. CDR1 SGHVS and CDR2 FQNEAQ come from the germline V gene. The CDR3 runs 14 residues. The CDR3 DNA follows: TGTGCCAGCAGCTTACTACAGGGCGATCAGCCCCAGCATTTT. It specifies CASSLLQGDQPQHF.